Below, one T cell receptor (beta chain) is given with its context. Its cognate antigen is unknown. TCRdb re-analyzed the 5' RACE reads; it lists each CDR3 protein once, without DNA. Its clone listing holds approximately 400,000 distinct CDR3 sequences. The data belong to a study of monozygotic twins with inflammatory bowel disease. Overall study results and limits: IBD patients showed reduced TCRbeta diversity (inverse Simpson) versus healthy co-twins. Versus healthy twins, IBD patients showed fewer clonotypes shared with others, especially with disease activity.

There are 12 residues in the CDR3. The germline V gene has CDR1 ENHRY and CDR2 SYGVKD. The J gene is TRBJ2-1, the V gene TRBV10-3. This TCR came from a human donor with ulcerative colitis or Crohn's disease, or a healthy co-twin of an affected twin (not recorded which). The source material was blood. CDR3 region: CAISIRSDEQFF.